Included here is one T cell receptor beta chain sequence, with context. Its cognate antigen has yet to be identified. No base quality information exists; no much larger clone differs at one position. Each collaborating institution followed its own protocols to collect whole blood in K2EDTA tubes. For TCRbeta analysis, collaborators shipped samples in one of three forms: frozen whole blood, isolated PBMCs, or DNA extracted from either of those sample types. The data were taken from a study of blood T cell repertoires in COVID-19 (dated by TCRdb to the early 2020s). Turning to the overall study: The collaborator samples originated in the United States, Italy and Spain and spanned the acute and convalescent phases of COVID-19. The prospective study material was composed of cDNA or gDNA derived from T cells, B-cell-depleted T cells, or PBMCs. The dataset comprised deeply sampled blood TCRbeta repertoires from subjects exposed to, actively infected with, or recovered from COVID-19. The repertoires were released in a freely available public database intended as a resource for research on the immune response to SARS-CoV-2. Samples were obtained from the ongoing ImmuneRACE study (first 160 participants) and from roughly 1,300 subjects provided by 6 global collaborators. A de-identified subject ID, COVID-19 status, age in years and sex were almost always included in the sample metadata. Where HLA class I and class II types were available, the types were taken from metadata supplied by the sample provider, not from assay-based typing.

TCRbeta CDR3 regions were amplified from genomic DNA by means of the immunoSEQ Assay, a bias-controlled multiplex PCR. As for the original processing: Within the assay, amplification of reference gene primers was used to estimate how many nucleated cells each sample contained. Sequence reads were collapsed and filtered to measure the absolute abundance of every unique TCRbeta CDR3 rearrangement. For each sample, productive Simpson clonality was calculated as the square root of Simpson's diversity index over productive rearrangements. The clones in this table, taken by TCRdb from immuneACCESS, are in-frame only. Not every clone is retained; where verified, under half of the shortfall comes from an unresolved V gene, and the cause of the rest is unknown. That table furnishes V, J and clone size, whereas the DNA furnished D and trimming. Across this sample there are fewer than 200,000 clones, with about four fifths seen only once. The ten biggest clones cover approximately 11% of the sample.

Sequences SGHTA (CDR1) and FQGNSA (CDR2) are obtained from the germline V gene. The CDR3 starts with the cysteine, ends with the phenylalanine, and has 15 residues. Just the 45-base CDR3 DNA is kept, in frame starting at base 1. Trimming removed 4 bases from V and 5 bases from J; the gene matches leave 6 bases unexplained. Study-level results and caveats: The amount of clinical and demographic metadata varied by source and participant and was provided uncurated.

This TCR was sampled from a man between 65 and 85 years old with active or convalescent COVID-19. The rearranged chain carries TRBV7-2 and TRBJ2-1; TRBD1 matches 9 bases in the middle. Sequences were obtained from peripheral blood. The CDR3 protein is CASSSLTGGDNEQFF. The DNA is as follows: TGTGCCAGCAGCTCCCTGACAGGGGGTGACAATGAGCAGTTCTTC. Extended through the reference TRBV7-2 and TRBJ2-1 proteins, this CDR3 yields the full variable domain: GAGVSQSPSNKVTEKGKDVELRCDPISGHTALYWYRQSLGQGLEFLIYFQGNSAPDKSGLPSDRFSAERTGGSVSTLTIQRTQQEDSAVYLCASSSLTGGDNEQFFGPGTRLTVL.